These 20 T cell receptor beta chains share one sample of origin, sequenced in a study of graft-versus-host responses after intestinal transplantation. The culture paired roughly 200,000 irradiated violet-dye-labeled stimulators with roughly 200,000 CFSE-labeled responders. Some clones are missing from TCRdb's copy, which holds only in-frame ones; the method was immunoSEQ multiplex PCR. The sample has 6,500 to 7,500 clones; 30% to 40% are singletons. Here the sequenced sample was alloreactive CD8+ T cells from a mixed lymphocyte reaction culture, taken before transplantation. The subset: CFSE-low proliferating T cells sorted from approximately 6-day pre-transplant mixed lymphocyte reaction (GvH or HvG direction). These TCRs come from a human patient who was an organ donor for intestinal transplantation.

This clone was counted a few times. The genes are TRBV4-1 and TRBJ2-7; D gene uncertain. The V gene lost 1 base and the J gene lost 7 bases, with 14 bases spanning the gap. The CDR3 loop spans 14 amino acids. In germline, CDR1 is MGHRA, CDR2 YSYEKL. In DNA form, the CDR3 reads TGCGCCAGCAGCCAAGCAGTGAGCCCTAGGGAGCAGTACTTC. Its translation is CASSQAVSPREQYF.

V is TRBV12-5 and J is TRBJ1-1; 8 nucleotides line up with TRBD1. Trimming cost V 0 bases and J 1 base; bases outside gene matches: 10. Germline V lookup: CDR1 LGHNT, CDR2 FRNRAP. CDR3 length equals 18 residues. The CDR3 loop is CASGLVLTTGGGNTEAFF. The DNA for the CDR3 is TGTGCTAGTGGTTTGGTTCTGACCACAGGGGGAGGGAACACTGAAGCTTTCTTT.

The V gene is TRBV10-3, the J gene TRBJ1-4; 7 bases are shared with TRBD1. The germline gives CDR1 ENHRY, CDR2 SYGVKD. This CDR3 spans 11 amino acids. J gave up 12 bases and V 7 bases, and 5 bases lay outside the gene matches. This chain's CDR3 is CAITHRGELFF. The CDR3 nucleotides read TGTGCCATCACCCACAGGGGTGAACTGTTTTTT.

CDR3 amino acids: CASSLFAEEHYTEAFF. CDR3 bases: TGTGCCAGCAGCTTGTTCGCAGAGGAGCATTACACTGAAGCTTTCTTT. The chain employs TRBV7-9 and TRBJ1-1; D unresolved. V was shortened by 3 bases and J by 3 bases, with 17 bases between the two germline ends. The CDR3 totals 16 residues. Germline CDR1 and CDR2: SEHNR and FQNEAQ (reference sequence).

The chain joins TRBV28 to TRBJ1-6; no definite D call. Germline V gene lookup returns CDR1 MDHEN and CDR2 SYDVKM. V was cut by 3 bases and J by 4 bases, with 10 bases left in between. This CDR3 comprises 15 residues. This CDR3 is CASSFWWQYNSPLHF. CDR3 DNA sequence: TGTGCCAGCAGTTTTTGGTGGCAGTATAATTCACCCCTCCACTTT.

This clone occurred a few times. The chain recombines TRBV10-2 with TRBJ2-7; D not resolved. The CDR3 runs to 13 residues. V was cut by 1 base and J by 1 base, with 5 bases left in between. Per germline, CDR1 WSHSY and CDR2 SAAADI. The chain's CDR3 is CASSEFVSYEQYF. CDR3 DNA sequence: TGCGCCAGCAGTGAGTTCGTGTCCTACGAGCAGTACTTC.

In this sample, this clone is medium-sized (0.01 to 0.1%). In DNA form, the CDR3 reads TGCGCCAGCAGCCGACAGACTCATTCCTACGAGCAGTACTTC. Its protein product is CASSRQTHSYEQYF. The genes are TRBV4-1 and TRBJ2-7; TRBD1 might be the D (5 bases). V lost 4 bases, J lost 1 base, and 11 bases lay in between. CDR1 is MGHRA and CDR2 is YSYEKL in the germline V gene. There are 14 residues in the CDR3.

The chain carries TRBV7-6 and TRBJ2-5; weak D call: TRBD2 (6 bases). The germline V gene encodes CDR1 SGHVS and CDR2 FNYEAQ. The CDR3 has 13 residues. Trimming took 5 bases from V and 3 from J, leaving 10 bases between them. The CDR3 reads CASSNGGEETQYF. The CDR3 DNA reads TGTGCCAGCAGCAACGGGGGAGAAGAGACCCAGTACTTC.

This sequence joins TRBV29-1 and TRBJ2-7; 8 bases fit TRBD1. Per the germline V gene, CDR1 is SQVTM and CDR2 is ANQGSEA. The CDR3 totals 13 residues. The V gene end was trimmed by 3 bases and the J gene end by 4 bases; junction bases not matched to a gene: 5. The CDR3 spells CSVESGGLYEQYF. The CDR3 coding sequence is TGCAGCGTTGAGTCAGGGGGCTTGTACGAGCAGTACTTC.

The J gene is TRBJ2-7, the V gene TRBV30; 8 bases map to TRBD2. Trimming took 5 bases from V and 2 from J; bases not matched to a gene: 17. Germline V gives CDR1 GTSNPN, CDR2 SVGIG (reference sequence). This CDR3 comprises 17 residues. The CDR3 region is CAWANWRGEPITYEQYF. The CDR3 bases are TGTGCCTGGGCCAACTGGCGGGGGGAACCAATAACCTACGAGCAGTACTTC.

The rearrangement links TRBV7-3 to TRBJ2-7; possible D gene TRBD1, 6 bases. Looked up from germline, CDR1 is SGHTA and CDR2 is FQGTGA. Trimming removed 7 bases from V and 2 bases from J, with 15 bases in between. This CDR3 region has 14 residues. The DNA for the CDR3 is TGTGCCAGCATTCAAGCAGGGGAAACCTACGAGCAGTACTTC. Encoded protein: CASIQAGETYEQYF.

This clone qualifies as medium-sized. V usage is TRBV29-1 and J usage is TRBJ2-7; D unresolved. The V and J ends lost 5 bases and 6 bases respectively, with 14 bases between them. Germline V lookup: CDR1 SQVTM, CDR2 ANQGSEA. This CDR3 contains 12 residues. The chain's CDR3 is CSVIKWPSEQYF. For the CDR3, the DNA is TGCAGCGTTATCAAGTGGCCCTCCGAGCAGTACTTC.

This clone is deemed medium-sized. The chain is built from TRBV19 and TRBJ2-7; tentative D call: TRBD1 (5 bases). The CDR3 runs to 14 residues. The V end lost 2 bases, the J end lost 9 bases, and 17 bases lay between the germline ends. Germline V lookup: CDR1 LNHDA, CDR2 SQIVND (reference sequence). In nucleotides, the CDR3 is TGTGCCAGTAGTATACACAGGCGTGCCATAGGGCAGTACTTC. Translating it yields CASSIHRRAIGQYF.

J is TRBJ2-1 and V is TRBV28, with 11 bases that match TRBD2. Germline lookup yields CDR1 MDHEN and CDR2 SYDVKM. This CDR3 has 17 amino acids. After removal of 3 bases from V and 9 bases from J, the junction contained 13 bases not matched to a gene. The CDR3 nucleotides are TGTGCCAGCAGTTTTGTTAGCGGGAGGGCTCTATTAGGTGAGCAGTTCTTC. Its protein is CASSFVSGRALLGEQFF.

The V gene is TRBV5-1, the J gene TRBJ1-1; D not certain. Per the germline V gene, CDR1 is SGHRS and CDR2 is YFSETQ. The V and J ends lost 0 bases and 11 bases respectively, with 20 bases between them. This CDR3 is built from 15 residues. CDR3 in amino acids: CASSLVPGLRRSAFF. CDR3 DNA sequence: TGCGCCAGCAGCTTGGTCCCCGGGTTAAGGCGGTCCGCTTTCTTT. Full variable domain (rest looked up from reference TRBV5-1 and TRBJ1-1): KAGVTQTPRYLIKTRGQQVTLSCSPISGHRSVSWYQQTPGQGLQFLFEYFSETQRNKGNFPGRFSGRQFSNSRSEMNVSTLELGDSALYLCASSLVPGLRRSAFFGQGTRLTVV.

There are a few counts of this clone. The V and J genes are TRBV5-1 and TRBJ1-1, with 10 bases fitting TRBD1. The germline V gene has CDR1 SGHRS and CDR2 YFSETQ. CDR3 length: 14 residues. Losses at the gene ends were 4 bases for V and 1 base for J; bases not matched to a gene: 1. CDR3 sequence (DNA): TGCGCCAGCAGCGGGGACAGGGGGAACACTGAAGCTTTCTTT. Encoded protein: CASSGDRGNTEAFF.

The J gene is TRBJ2-7, the V gene TRBV10-3; TRBD2 agrees at 8 bases. Trimming cost V 3 bases and J 0 bases; bases outside gene matches: 13. CDR1 and CDR2 (germline): ENHRY, SYGVKD. The CDR3 is 18 residues long. The CDR3 nucleotides read TGTGCCATCAGTGACCACCTACTAGCGGAAAAATCCTCCTACGAGCAGTACTTC. As protein: CAISDHLLAEKSSYEQYF.

This clone was picked up a small number of times. This CDR3 reads CASSAIVAGIGETQYF. For the CDR3, the DNA is TGTGCCAGCAGCGCCATAGTAGCGGGAATCGGAGAGACCCAGTACTTC. V is TRBV11-2 and J is TRBJ2-5; 8 positions agree with TRBD2. Germline lookup yields CDR1 SGHAT and CDR2 FQNNGV. The CDR3 has 16 residues. The ends lost 5 bases at V and 4 bases at J; junction bases unmatched: 12. The full variable domain, its missing parts supplied by reference TRBV11-2 and TRBJ2-5, is EAGVAQSPRYKIIEKRQSVAFWCNPISGHATLYWYQQILGQGPKLLIQFQNNGVVDDSQLPKDRFSAERLKGVDSTLKIQPAKLEDSAVYLCASSAIVAGIGETQYFGPGTRLLVL.

V and J are TRBV5-1 and TRBJ1-2, with D perhaps matching TRBD1 (5 bases). The CDR3 contains 12 residues. The germline V gene has CDR1 SGHRS and CDR2 YFSETQ. V was clipped by 4 bases and J by 5 bases, with 9 bases between them. In DNA form, the CDR3 reads TGCGCCAGCAGCCGGGGGGGTTATGGCTACACCTTC. Residues: CASSRGGYGYTF. The whole variable domain, remainder taken from reference TRBV5-1 and TRBJ1-2, is KAGVTQTPRYLIKTRGQQVTLSCSPISGHRSVSWYQQTPGQGLQFLFEYFSETQRNKGNFPGRFSGRQFSNSRSEMNVSTLELGDSALYLCASSRGGYGYTFGSGTRLTVV.

Relative to its sample, this clone is medium-sized (0.01 to 0.1%). The chain employs TRBV4-1 and TRBJ2-7; TRBD2 is a possible D gene (6 bases). The germline CDR1 and CDR2 sequences are MGHRA and YSYEKL. The CDR3 has 16 residues. V was shortened by 0 bases and J by 2 bases, with 14 bases between the two germline ends. The CDR3 spells CASSQDPAGATYEQYF. The CDR3 DNA sequence: TGCGCCAGCAGCCAAGACCCAGCGGGCGCAACCTACGAGCAGTACTTC.